Listed below are T cell receptor beta chains from one sample, sequenced in a study of CD8 T cells in Susac syndrome. Using its own MiXCR run on the immunoSEQ multiplex PCR reads, TCRdb lists one record per CDR3 protein. The data show around 80,000 distinct CDR3 sequences, with around 93% seen just once and approximately 0.45% held by the top ten. The material sequenced was CD8+ T cells from PBMCs. Receptors originate from a human donor with Susac syndrome. The CDR3 runs from the conserved cysteine through the conserved F or W. A D gene is named only where the DNA matches it firmly. Where a row states a size, it is once, few, many or the class of an expanded clone; other rows omit it.

D	V	size	J	CDR3	DNA
TRBD2	TRBV25-1	-	TRBJ2-1	CASSDLAGGDNEQFF	TGTGCCAGCAGTGACCTAGCGGGCGGCGATAATGAGCAGTTCTTC
-	TRBV7-6	-	TRBJ2-5	CASSLRWGRAQETQYF	TGTGCCAGCAGCCTACGTTGGGGCAGGGCCCAAGAGACCCAGTACTTC
-	TRBV7-9	-	TRBJ2-2	CASRRVTGELFF	TGTGCCAGCCGGCGGGTCACCGGGGAGCTGTTTTTT
TRBD2	TRBV4-1	-	TRBJ2-2	CASSHGLAGTPQFNTGELFF	TGCGCCAGCAGCCACGGACTAGCGGGGACCCCGCAATTCAACACCGGGGAGCTGTTTTTT
-	TRBV6-5	-	TRBJ1-2	CASSYTGTSYGYTF	TGTGCCAGCAGTTATACCGGGACATCTTATGGCTACACCTTC
TRBD2	TRBV19	-	TRBJ2-5	CASSMELAGGIQETQYF	TGTGCCAGTAGTATGGAACTAGCGGGAGGGATACAAGAGACCCAGTACTTC
-	TRBV15	-	TRBJ2-3	CATSRVSSGSADTQYF	TGTGCCACCAGCAGAGTGAGCAGCGGGTCCGCAGATACGCAGTATTTT
-	TRBV27	-	TRBJ2-6	CASGWAGANVLTF	TGTGCCAGCGGGTGGGCCGGGGCCAACGTCCTGACTTTC
-	TRBV11-2	-	TRBJ2-6	CASSRREAGANVLTF	TGTGCCAGCAGCCGCAGGGAAGCTGGGGCCAACGTCCTGACTTTC
-	TRBV28	-	TRBJ1-4	CASSPHSRSLLFF	TGTGCCAGCAGTCCCCACAGCCGAAGTTTACTGTTTTTT
TRBD1	TRBV6-5	-	TRBJ2-7	CASRDRTGGYEQYF	TGTGCCAGCAGGGACAGGACAGGGGGCTACGAGCAGTACTTC
-	TRBV14	-	TRBJ2-7	CASSQVAGLSEQYF	TGTGCCAGCAGCCAAGTTGCGGGCCTCTCCGAGCAGTACTTC
-	TRBV2	-	TRBJ2-7	CASKAYEQYF	TGTGCCAGCAAGGCCTACGAGCAGTACTTC
-	TRBV6-2/TRBV6-3	-	TRBJ1-4	CASSYEDNPTGIAEEKLFF	TGTGCCAGCAGTTACGAGGATAACCCTACAGGGATTGCGGAGGAAAAACTGTTTTTT
-	TRBV4-1	-	TRBJ1-2	CASSQPGTMREYGYTF	TGCGCCAGCAGCCAACCCGGGACAATGAGAGAGTATGGCTACACCTTC
-	TRBV7-8	-	TRBJ2-3	CASSLGAGITDTQYF	TGTGCCAGCAGCTTAGGGGCAGGGATCACAGATACGCAGTATTTT
-	TRBV2	once	TRBJ2-7	CASNLAPYEQYF	TGTGCCAGCAATCTAGCGCCCTACGAGCAGTACTTC
-	TRBV12-3/TRBV12-4	-	TRBJ2-2	CASSLRIGELFF	TGTGCCAGCAGTTTACGTATCGGGGAGCTGTTTTTT
-	TRBV5-6	-	TRBJ1-2	CASSNNPMDPGTDILSPYGYTF	TGTGCCAGCAGCAATAACCCCATGGACCCCGGGACGGACATACTCTCCCCCTATGGCTACACCTTC
-	TRBV29-1	-	TRBJ1-1	CSVEGRGGDTEAFF	TGCAGCGTTGAAGGAAGGGGGGGGGACACTGAAGCTTTCTTT
TRBD1	TRBV5-1	-	TRBJ1-1	CASSPGGQGRTEAFF	TGCGCCAGCAGCCCCGGGGGACAGGGGAGAACTGAAGCTTTCTTT
TRBD1	TRBV5-6	-	TRBJ2-7	CASSDRDRAYEQYF	TGTGCCAGCAGCGATCGGGACAGGGCCTACGAGCAGTACTTC
-	TRBV30	-	TRBJ1-2	CAWSGKQAPGVYGYTF	TGTGCCTGGAGTGGTAAACAGGCCCCCGGCGTCTATGGCTACACCTTC
-	TRBV12-3/TRBV12-4	-	TRBJ1-2	CASSLGQAYGYTF	TGTGCCAGCAGTTTAGGACAGGCCTATGGCTACACCTTC
-	TRBV27	few	TRBJ1-1	CASSLSGRMNTEAFF	TGTGCCAGCAGTTTATCAGGCAGAATGAACACTGAAGCTTTCTTT
TRBD2	TRBV11-2	-	TRBJ2-3	CASSKTSGGPIDTQYF	TGTGCCAGCAGCAAGACTAGCGGGGGGCCAATAGATACGCAGTATTTT
-	TRBV12-3/TRBV12-4	once	TRBJ2-3	CASSDRSVVITDTQYF	TGTGCCAGCAGTGACCGTTCTGTGGTGATCACAGATACGCAGTATTTT
-	TRBV7-2	-	TRBJ2-1	CASSLADFNNEQFF	TGTGCCAGCAGCTTAGCCGACTTCAACAATGAGCAGTTCTTC
-	TRBV12-3/TRBV12-4	-	TRBJ2-1	CASSLSGGTGQFF	TGTGCCAGCAGTTTGAGTGGGGGGACTGGGCAGTTCTTC
-	TRBV6-5	-	TRBJ1-2	CASSYVGAIDGYTF	TGTGCCAGCAGTTACGTCGGGGCTATCGATGGCTACACCTTC
TRBD1	TRBV19	-	TRBJ1-2	CATHRGRGYTF	TGTGCCACCCACAGGGGAAGGGGCTACACCTTC
-	TRBV7-8	-	TRBJ2-6	CAGRSGANVLTF	TGTGCCGGCCGCTCTGGGGCCAACGTCCTGACTTTC
-	TRBV19	-	TRBJ1-4	CASSPRGTTNEKLFF	TGTGCCAGTAGTCCCAGGGGAACAACTAATGAAAAACTGTTTTTT
-	TRBV12-3/TRBV12-4	-	TRBJ2-3	CASSLLSPTDTQYF	TGTGCCAGCAGTTTACTTTCGCCCACAGATACGCAGTATTTT
TRBD2	TRBV7-2	-	TRBJ2-1	CASSSWASGLDHTYNEQFF	TGTGCCAGCAGCTCCTGGGCTAGCGGTTTAGACCACACCTACAATGAGCAGTTCTTC
-	TRBV14	-	TRBJ2-2	CASSRGIGSTGELFF	TGTGCCAGCAGCCGGGGGATCGGGTCCACCGGGGAGCTGTTTTTT
TRBD2	TRBV20-1	-	TRBJ2-7	CSARVAGVTEQYF	TGCAGTGCTAGAGTAGCGGGAGTAACCGAGCAGTACTTC
TRBD2	TRBV12-3/TRBV12-4	once	TRBJ2-3	CASTVAGSPTDTQYF	TGTGCCAGCACCGTAGCGGGGTCACCCACAGATACGCAGTATTTT
-	TRBV10-3	-	TRBJ2-7	CAISDWDGDSYEQYF	TGTGCCATCAGTGATTGGGACGGGGACTCCTACGAGCAGTACTTC
-	TRBV29-1	-	TRBJ2-1	CSVVDLAVNEQFF	TGCAGCGTTGTGGACCTAGCTGTTAATGAGCAGTTCTTC
-	TRBV20-1	-	TRBJ2-1	CSAKKGYEQFF	TGCAGTGCTAAAAAGGGGTATGAGCAGTTCTTC
TRBD1	TRBV29-1	-	TRBJ1-2	CSVFGQPGQGNYGYTF	TGCAGCGTTTTTGGACAACCGGGACAGGGAAACTATGGCTACACCTTC
-	TRBV7-9	-	TRBJ2-7	CASSLTYLHSYEQYF	TGTGCCAGCAGCTTAACCTACTTGCATTCCTACGAGCAGTACTTC
-	TRBV29-1	-	TRBJ2-1	CSVWTIISYNEQFF	TGCAGCGTTTGGACTATCATCTCCTACAATGAGCAGTTCTTC
-	TRBV4-1	once	TRBJ1-1	CASSQSREGTEAFF	TGCGCCAGCAGCCAATCAAGGGAGGGCACTGAAGCTTTCTTT
-	TRBV29-1	-	TRBJ2-1	CSVGGVYNEQFF	TGCAGCGTTGGGGGGGTATACAATGAGCAGTTCTTC
-	TRBV3-1	-	TRBJ1-2	CASSENGGSGYTF	TGTGCCAGCAGCGAGAACGGAGGGTCTGGCTACACCTTC
-	TRBV7-8	-	TRBJ2-7	CASSFNRVGRSSYEQYF	TGTGCCAGCAGCTTCAACCGCGTAGGACGGAGCTCCTACGAGCAGTACTTC
-	TRBV7-9	-	TRBJ2-1	CASSLTPGRRGYNEQFF	TGTGCCAGCAGCCTTACCCCGGGACGGAGGGGATACAATGAGCAGTTCTTC